This note documents a single T cell receptor (beta chain) sequence. Its antigen is unknown. The CDR3 is made up of 13 amino acids. Germline V gene sequence: CDR1 MNHEY, CDR2 SMNVEV (reference sequence). V shed 3 bases and J shed 2 bases, with 6 bases lying between them. This sample was included in a study of shared clonotypes between healthy human individuals. General study results and limits: Across a handful of donors, naive CD4 shared roughly 5.2%, naive CD8 over 3%, memory CD4 roughly 2.5%, memory CD8 0.35% to 0.5%.

In the authors' workflow: ImmunoSEQ only sent back junction sequences with no quality scores, so filtering was done differently. The table came from immunoSEQ multiplex PCR; TCRdb's copy has only in-frame clones and leaves some out. V and J calls and clone size are copied from that table; D and trimming were computed from the DNA. The sample comprises roughly 700,000 clones, around two thirds of which are singletons, and around 1.6% rests with the top ten. This receptor was identified in a woman in her 30s in good health. This chain joins TRBV27 and TRBJ2-3; no firm D call. The sequenced sample was memory CD4+ T cells sorted from blood. Subset in this sample: CD45RA-negative fraction. CDR3 loop: CASSFTDTDTQYF. CDR3 DNA sequence: TGTGCCAGCAGTTTTACGGACACAGATACGCAGTATTTT.